The 17 T cell receptor beta chains reported below all come from one sample, sequenced in a study of blood T cells in healthy people across ages. A J-beta primer mix and a sample-barcoded 5' primer were used in a second PCR of about 7 to 12 cycles. TCRdb re-derived calls from the 5' RACE reads in MiXCR, one entry per CDR3 protein. The sample consists of 760,000 or so distinct CDR3 sequences, roughly 25% of them appearing once. These data were likewise used in another study, on T cells of mothers and their children.

Material: blood. These receptors all come from a boy younger than 18 in good health.

This clonotype was seen more than once but under ten times. The chain couples TRBV28 to TRBJ1-2; no definite D call. V was trimmed by 5 bases and J by 2 bases, leaving 9 bases between them. This CDR3 comprises 13 residues. Germline V lookup: CDR1 MDHEN, CDR2 SYDVKM. For the CDR3, the DNA is TGTGCCAGCAGTACCGGGGTGAACTATGGCTACACCTTC. This codes for CASSTGVNYGYTF.

This chain connects TRBV4-3 to TRBJ1-2, with unresolved D. Trimming pared 0 bases from V and 3 bases from J, leaving 8 bases between. The V gene's germline CDR1 is LGHNA and CDR2 YSLEER. This CDR3 is 14 amino acids long. The CDR3 DNA sequence: TGCGCCAGCAGCCAAGAGGTCGCCGACTATGGCTACACCTTC. Protein: CASSQEVADYGYTF.

This rearrangement joins TRBV20-1 to TRBJ1-4; unclear D gene. V was trimmed by 1 base and J by 4 bases, leaving 7 bases between them. Germline CDR1 DFQATT, CDR2 SNEGSKA (reference sequence). This CDR3 comprises 13 residues. The CDR3 spells CSARAESNEKLFF. DNA of the CDR3: TGCAGTGCTAGAGCCGAAAGTAATGAAAAACTGTTTTTT.

In this sample, this clonotype turned up a few times. The chain couples TRBV7-9 to TRBJ2-3; D is undetermined. V lost 5 bases to trimming and J lost 0 bases, with 6 bases between them. The CDR3 is 13 amino acids. The germline CDR1 and CDR2 sequences are SEHNR and FQNEAQ (reference sequence). The DNA for the CDR3 is TGTGCCAGCAGCGCCTATAGCACAGATACGCAGTATTTT. This sequence encodes CASSAYSTDTQYF.

V usage is TRBV7-2 and J usage is TRBJ2-5, with 8 positions matching TRBD2. Near its end, the DNA agrees better with TRBJ2-1, so the J call may be wrong. The V gene's germline CDR1 is SGHTA and CDR2 FQGNSA. CDR3 length: 18 residues. The CDR3: CASSRGPLRGGQGNEQFF. The CDR3 DNA is TGTGCCAGCAGCCGTGGCCCGCTCCGGGGGGGCCAGGGGAATGAGCAGTTCTTC.

The chain joins TRBV28 to TRBJ2-3; TRBD2 might be the D (5 bases). Germline CDR1 and CDR2: MDHEN and SYDVKM. The CDR3 totals 16 residues. V was clipped by 1 base and J by 3 bases, with 14 bases between them. This chain's CDR3 is CASSLFKDGSTDTQYF. In nucleotides, the CDR3 is TGTGCCAGCAGTTTATTCAAGGATGGGAGTACAGATACGCAGTATTTT.

The chain carries TRBV6-5 and TRBJ2-2; no definite D call. This CDR3 region has 14 residues. Germline V lookup: CDR1 MNHEY, CDR2 SVGAGI. V lost 6 bases to trimming and J lost 7 bases, with 15 bases between them. CDR3 amino acids: CASREDRMIGELFF. For the CDR3, the DNA is TGTGCCAGCAGAGAGGATAGAATGATCGGGGAGCTGTTTTTT.

This clonotype occurred a few times. The chain recombines TRBV29-1 with TRBJ2-6; D gene unclear. The CDR3 loop spans 14 amino acids. With 3 bases removed from V and 0 bases from J, the gap between germline ends came to 6 bases. Germline CDR1 is SQVTM and CDR2 is ANQGSEA. The CDR3 protein is CSVEGGSGANVLTF. Here the CDR3 DNA reads TGCAGCGTTGAGGGCGGCTCTGGGGCCAACGTCCTGACTTTC.

This clonotype has a handful of counts. This chain links TRBV29-1 with TRBJ1-2; unclear D gene. CDR1 and CDR2 from the germline V gene are SQVTM and ANQGSEA. The CDR3 is 12 amino acids. V dropped 2 bases and J dropped 3 bases, with 7 bases sitting between them. CDR3 DNA: TGCAGCGTTGAATCTGGGGACTATGGCTACACCTTC. Protein product: CSVESGDYGYTF.

This clonotype has only a few counts. The chain uses TRBV29-1 and TRBJ1-2; D is unresolved. Trimming took 7 bases from V and 8 from J, leaving 11 bases between them. The CDR3 sequence is 10 residues long. Germline CDR1 and CDR2: SQVTM and ANQGSEA. The CDR3: CSDAGLGYTF. The CDR3 nucleotides read TGCAGCGATGCAGGCCTCGGCTACACCTTC.

A few counts support this clonotype. The rearrangement uses TRBV10-2 and TRBJ2-5, with TRBD1 matching 8 bases. Germline values: CDR1 WSHSY, CDR2 SAAADI. The CDR3 consists of 14 residues. Trimming cost V 8 bases and J 11 bases; bases outside gene matches: 16. Written as DNA, the CDR3 is TGCGCCAGCGGGGGACAGGTCGAGGGAAGAGAGCAGTACTTC. Translated: CASGGQVEGREQYF.

The chain is built from TRBV7-9 and TRBJ2-5; 9 bases are shared with TRBD2. The J call is doubtful: the DNA matches TRBJ2-1 better. CDR1 SEHNR and CDR2 FQNEAQ come from the germline V gene (reference sequence). The CDR3 sequence is 18 residues long. CDR3 sequence reads: CASSLARLGGRAVDEQFF. Here the CDR3 DNA reads TGTGCCAGCAGCTTAGCGCGGCTCGGCGGGAGGGCCGTAGATGAGCAGTTCTTC.

This clonotype was counted only a few times. V gene TRBV5-1 combines with J gene TRBJ1-4; 7 nucleotides align to TRBD1. Unmatched junction bases numbered 4, after V lost 0 bases and J lost 5 bases. The CDR3 sequence is 15 residues long. Germline V CDR1 and CDR2: SGHRS, YFSETQ. The CDR3 loop is CASSLGGQRNEKLFF. As DNA, the CDR3 is TGCGCCAGCAGCTTGGGGGGACAGCGGAATGAAAAACTGTTTTTT.

This clonotype was picked up many times. V and J are TRBV5-1 and TRBJ2-1, with D possibly TRBD1 on 6 matching bases. Trimming left V 2 bases short and J 6 bases short, with 6 bases between. CDR1 and CDR2 from the germline V gene are SGHRS and YFSETQ. The CDR3 runs to 12 residues. CDR3 nucleotide sequence: TGCGCCAGCAGCTTCAGGGGCAATGAGCAGTTCTTC. Protein: CASSFRGNEQFF. Full variable domain (rest looked up from reference TRBV5-1 and TRBJ2-1): KAGVTQTPRYLIKTRGQQVTLSCSPISGHRSVSWYQQTPGQGLQFLFEYFSETQRNKGNFPGRFSGRQFSNSRSEMNVSTLELGDSALYLCASSFRGNEQFFGPGTRLTVL.

In this sample, this clonotype turned up a few times. The chain couples TRBV9 to TRBJ2-2; TRBD1 matches at 8 bases. CDR1 is SGDLS and CDR2 is YYNGEE in the germline V gene. This CDR3 is 19 amino acids long. V was clipped by 0 bases and J by 6 bases; unmatched bases: 16. The CDR3 coding sequence is TGTGCCAGCAGCGTAGAGGATAGGCAGGGGGCCCGAAGTGCCGGGGAGCTGTTTTTT. It encodes CASSVEDRQGARSAGELFF.

The chain is built from TRBV29-1 and TRBJ1-2; 8 bases map to TRBD1. V lost 2 bases, J lost 3 bases, and 2 bases stayed unmatched. The CDR3 totals 13 residues. CDR1 is SQVTM and CDR2 is ANQGSEA in the germline V gene. CDR3: CSVEQDRDYGYTF. The CDR3 region has the DNA TGCAGCGTTGAACAGGACAGGGACTATGGCTACACCTTC.

The chain uses TRBV7-3 and TRBJ2-7; 13 positions agree with TRBD2. The germline V gene encodes CDR1 SGHTA and CDR2 FQGTGA. The CDR3 is 16 residues long. The V segment lost 4 bases and the J segment 6 bases; nucleotides outside the gene matches: 9. The DNA for the CDR3 is TGTGCCAGCAGCTCACTAGCGGGGGGGCCAGTTAGCGAGCAGTACTTC. It is translated as CASSSLAGGPVSEQYF.